The 10 T cell receptor beta chains given below trace back to one sample, sequenced in a study of T cells in Graves' hyperthyroidism and ophthalmopathy. Regions amplified from RNA transcripts were the TCR beta CDR3 regions. Primed by the HTBI set, a first-round RT-PCR was run on the TCR CDR3. MiXCR, applied by TCRdb to the multiplex PCR reads, yields one record per CDR3 protein. The repertoire holds a few hundred thousand distinct CDR3 sequences, with under 60% as singletons. The sequenced sample was peripheral blood or thyroid tissue (not recorded which). These receptors were taken from a woman aged 18-29 years with Graves' hyperthyroidism.

The chain is built from TRBV7-2 and TRBJ1-5; D uncertain. Germline assignment: CDR1 SGHTA and CDR2 FQGNSA. The CDR3 has 13 amino acids. Trimming shortened V by 7 bases and J by 11 bases, and 18 bases separated the two germline ends. CDR3 bases: TGTGCCAGCAACCTAGCGAAGGTGGAGACCCAGCATTTT. Protein sequence: CASNLAKVETQHF.

This clonotype was seen ten or more times. This chain uses TRBV10-3 with TRBJ2-3; 9 nucleotides line up with TRBD1. Germline CDR1 is ENHRY and CDR2 is SYGVKD. This CDR3 spans 15 amino acids. The trim removed 3 bases at V and 4 bases at J, leaving 5 bases unmatched. CDR3 region: CAISETGGSADTQYF. The CDR3 DNA follows: TGTGCCATCAGTGAAACAGGGGGCAGCGCAGATACGCAGTATTTT.

This clonotype was detected many times. V usage is TRBV2 and J usage is TRBJ1-5; D unresolved. Germline assignment: CDR1 SNHLY and CDR2 FYNNEI. The CDR3 loop spans 13 amino acids. V was cut by 6 bases and J by 7 bases, with 13 bases left in between. The CDR3 DNA reads as TGTGCCAGCAGGGGGAGCGAAGGCCAGCCCCAGCATTTT. Residues: CASRGSEGQPQHF.

The V and J genes are TRBV12-3 or TRBV12-4 and TRBJ1-2; possible D gene TRBD1, 6 bases. The CDR3 is 13 residues long. The V end was cut by 5 bases, the J end by 3 bases, with 10 bases between. CDR3 in DNA: TGTGCCAGCAGTGGCAGGGGATACTATGGCTACACCTTC. As protein: CASSGRGYYGYTF.

As for this clonotype: The conserved final phenylalanine or tryptophan is absent from the CDR3, which likely points to a read error. Because the CDR3's place on the DNA is in doubt, the DNA is left out and the CDR3 is given as listed by TCRdb. The chain recombines TRBV7-6 with TRBJ2-7; the D segment call TRBD1 is taken from the table without a DNA check. The CDR3 is 9 residues long, ends included. Germline loops: CDR1 SGHVS, CDR2 FNYEAQ. CDR3 residues: CAGSGTSNT.

This clonotype has just a few counts. The chain links TRBV3-1 to TRBJ2-7; possible D gene TRBD2, 5 bases. The V end lost 1 base, the J end lost 3 bases, and 10 bases lay between the germline ends. CDR3 length equals 14 residues. Germline-derived CDR1 and CDR2 are LGHDT and YNNKEL (reference sequence). CDR3 sequence reads: CASSQGRGGYEQYF. The CDR3 DNA sequence: TGTGCCAGCAGCCAAGGCCGAGGAGGCTACGAGCAGTACTTC.

This clonotype was seen ten or more times. The chain carries TRBV19 and TRBJ2-7; D might be TRBD1 (5 bases). V lost 5 bases to trimming and J lost 4 bases, with 18 bases between them. The CDR3 length is 15 residues. Germline loops: CDR1 LNHDA, CDR2 SQIVND (reference sequence). The CDR3 reads CASSLLRGASYEQYF. CDR3 nucleotides: TGTGCCAGTAGTTTATTAAGGGGCGCGTCGTACGAGCAGTACTTC.

The genes are TRBV5-1 and TRBJ2-7; no clear D. The DNA end lines up better with TRBJ2-1; the J call may be wrong. This CDR3 comprises 15 residues. CDR1 SGHRS and CDR2 YFSETQ come from the germline V gene. In DNA form, the CDR3 reads TGCGCCAGCAGCCCTGAAGGCAACTCCTACAATGAGCAGTTCTTC. Residues: CASSPEGNSYNEQFF.

This clonotype has only a few counts. The genes are TRBV2 and TRBJ2-5; D gene unclear. Germline V gives CDR1 SNHLY, CDR2 FYNNEI. The CDR3 is 14 residues long. Trimming stripped 3 bases from V and 2 bases from J, with 10 bases between. This CDR3 is CASSESTAQETQYF. The CDR3 nucleotides are TGTGCCAGCAGTGAGTCTACGGCACAAGAGACCCAGTACTTC.

This chain links TRBV4-3 with TRBJ2-5; D is perhaps TRBD1 (6 bases). Between the trimmed V and J ends, which lost 2 bases and 7 bases, there was a span of 8 bases. The CDR3 sequence is 12 residues long. From germline, CDR1 is LGHNA and CDR2 YSLEER. CDR3 region: CASSQKGVTQYF. The CDR3 nucleotides are TGCGCCAGCAGCCAAAAGGGGGTGACCCAGTACTTC.